The rows below give T cell receptor beta chains drawn from one sample of a study of T cell repertoires in cytomegalovirus infection. Each CDR3 protein gets one entry after TCRdb re-called the reads with MiXCR. The sample consists of fewer than 200,000 distinct CDR3 sequences, approximately 15% of them appearing once. The sample comprised PBMCs. The source is a human donor in good health (CMV status not recorded). Some clones in this sample may be carry-over from other donors' samples. Each CDR3 is given with its conserved first and last residue. The order of the fields is CDR3 protein, CDR3 DNA, D gene, clone size, J gene, V gene. D genes are given only for firm matches. Clone size is given for some rows only: seen once, a few or many times, or a class if the clone is expanded.

CDR3 protein: CASSSSPITVSGRWNEQFF
CDR3 DNA: TGTGCCAGCAGCTCCTCCCCGATAACCGTTAGCGGGAGATGGAATGAGCAGTTCTTC
D gene: TRBD2
clone size: many
J gene: TRBJ2-1
V gene: TRBV7-3

CDR3 protein: CASSPRNGDYEQYF
CDR3 DNA: TGTGCCAGCAGCCCGCGGAACGGGGACTACGAGCAGTACTTC
D gene: NA
clone size: NA
J gene: TRBJ2-7
V gene: TRBV7-2

CDR3 protein: CASSLLRAGEQYF
CDR3 DNA: NA
D gene: NA
clone size: few
J gene: TRBJ2-7
V gene: TRBV5-1

CDR3 protein: CASSPQGGRETQYF
CDR3 DNA: TGTGCCAGCAGCCCCCAAGGGGGTAGAGAGACCCAGTACTTC
D gene: NA
clone size: many
J gene: TRBJ2-5
V gene: TRBV7-2

CDR3 protein: CASSSSRGRVTEAFF
CDR3 DNA: TGTGCCAGCAGTTCCTCCCGGGGGCGGGTCACTGAAGCTTTCTTT
D gene: NA
clone size: NA
J gene: TRBJ1-1
V gene: TRBV6-2/TRBV6-3

CDR3 protein: CASSPSKTQYF
CDR3 DNA: TGTGCCAGCAGCCCGAGTAAGACCCAGTACTTC
D gene: NA
clone size: few
J gene: TRBJ2-5
V gene: TRBV27

CDR3 protein: CATSRDPGVPNYGYTF
CDR3 DNA: TGTGCCACCAGCAGAGATCCGGGGGTTCCTAACTATGGCTACACCTTC
D gene: NA
clone size: few
J gene: TRBJ1-2
V gene: TRBV15

CDR3 protein: CASSQRLSNTEAFF
CDR3 DNA: TGCGCCAGCAGCCAGCGGCTCTCGAACACTGAAGCTTTCTTT
D gene: NA
clone size: NA
J gene: TRBJ1-1
V gene: TRBV4-1

CDR3 protein: CASSEGAPGANVLTF
CDR3 DNA: TGTGCCAGCAGTGAAGGAGCTCCTGGGGCCAACGTCCTGACTTTC
D gene: NA
clone size: NA
J gene: TRBJ2-6
V gene: TRBV2

CDR3 protein: CASSLRLPNTGELFF
CDR3 DNA: TGTGCCAGCAGTTTGCGGCTGCCGAACACCGGGGAGCTGTTTTTT
D gene: NA
clone size: many
J gene: TRBJ2-2
V gene: TRBV12-3/TRBV12-4

CDR3 protein: CSARKRGGDSPLHF
CDR3 DNA: TGCAGTGCTAGAAAAAGAGGGGGGGATTCACCCCTCCACTTT
D gene: NA
clone size: NA
J gene: TRBJ1-6
V gene: TRBV20-1

CDR3 protein: CASSWGLADQETQYF
CDR3 DNA: TGTGCCAGCAGCTGGGGACTAGCGGACCAAGAGACCCAGTACTTC
D gene: TRBD2
clone size: many
J gene: TRBJ2-5
V gene: TRBV7-6

CDR3 protein: CASSFSFGLAKNIQYF
CDR3 DNA: TGTGCCAGCAGTTTCTCCTTTGGTTTAGCCAAAAACATTCAGTACTTC
D gene: NA
clone size: many
J gene: TRBJ2-4
V gene: TRBV12-3/TRBV12-4

CDR3 protein: CASSSTGEETQYF
CDR3 DNA: TGTGCCAGCAGTTCCACAGGGGAAGAGACCCAGTACTTC
D gene: TRBD1
clone size: many
J gene: TRBJ2-5
V gene: TRBV7-2

CDR3 protein: CASSLVARLDNTIFGNEQFF
CDR3 DNA: TGTGCCAGCAGCTTAGTCGCGAGACTAGACAACACCATTTTTGGGAATGAGCAGTTCTTC
D gene: NA
clone size: many
J gene: TRBJ2-1
V gene: TRBV7-6

CDR3 protein: CANQPRLGSYNEQFF
CDR3 DNA: TGTGCCAATCAGCCGAGACTAGGTTCCTACAATGAGCAGTTCTTC
D gene: NA
clone size: few
J gene: TRBJ2-1
V gene: TRBV28

CDR3 protein: CASGLSTPGEAFF
CDR3 DNA: TGTGCTAGTGGTTTGTCCACGCCGGGGGAAGCTTTCTTT
D gene: NA
clone size: many
J gene: TRBJ1-1
V gene: TRBV12-5

CDR3 protein: CASRDRVSSYNEQFF
CDR3 DNA: TGTGCCAGCAGGGACAGGGTAAGCTCCTACAATGAGCAGTTCTTC
D gene: TRBD1
clone size: few
J gene: TRBJ2-1
V gene: TRBV2

CDR3 protein: CSVGGPNQPQHF
CDR3 DNA: TGCAGCGTTGGAGGGCCAAATCAGCCCCAGCATTTT
D gene: NA
clone size: NA
J gene: TRBJ1-5
V gene: TRBV29-1

CDR3 protein: CASSWGTSQETQYF
CDR3 DNA: TGTGCCAGCAGCTGGGGGACAAGCCAAGAGACCCAGTACTTC
D gene: NA
clone size: many
J gene: TRBJ2-5
V gene: TRBV7-2

CDR3 protein: CASRREIDTEAFF
CDR3 DNA: TGTGCCAGCAGGAGGGAGATTGACACTGAAGCTTTCTTT
D gene: NA
clone size: NA
J gene: TRBJ1-1
V gene: TRBV6-2/TRBV6-3

CDR3 protein: CSTGDGLNYGYTF
CDR3 DNA: TGCAGCACAGGGGACGGGTTGAACTATGGCTACACCTTC
D gene: TRBD1
clone size: many
J gene: TRBJ1-2
V gene: TRBV29-1

CDR3 protein: CASSGRDRVSF
CDR3 DNA: TGTGCCAGCAGTGGCCGGGACAGGGTGAGCTTC
D gene: TRBD1
clone size: NA
J gene: TRBJ2-5
V gene: TRBV28

CDR3 protein: CASSPGPWGNQPQHF
CDR3 DNA: TGTGCCAGCAGTCCCGGACCCTGGGGCAATCAGCCCCAGCATTTT
D gene: NA
clone size: NA
J gene: TRBJ1-5
V gene: TRBV27

CDR3 protein: CASSHRVDTEAFF
CDR3 DNA: TGTGCCAGCAGCCACAGGGTGGACACTGAAGCTTTCTTT
D gene: NA
clone size: many
J gene: TRBJ1-1
V gene: TRBV7-6

CDR3 protein: CASSLETGWETQYF
CDR3 DNA: TGTGCCAGCAGTTTAGAGACTGGATGGGAGACCCAGTACTTC
D gene: NA
clone size: NA
J gene: TRBJ2-5
V gene: TRBV28

CDR3 protein: CATSSGSSYNEQFF
CDR3 DNA: TGTGCCACCAGCAGTGGAAGCTCCTACAATGAGCAGTTCTTC
D gene: NA
clone size: many
J gene: TRBJ2-1
V gene: TRBV15

CDR3 protein: CAWSVYPGVTEAFF
CDR3 DNA: TGTGCCTGGAGTGTATACCCGGGAGTCACTGAAGCTTTCTTT
D gene: NA
clone size: few
J gene: TRBJ1-1
V gene: TRBV30

CDR3 protein: CASSRDRRYEQYF
CDR3 DNA: TGTGCCAGCAGCCGGGACAGGCGCTACGAGCAGTACTTC
D gene: TRBD1
clone size: few
J gene: TRBJ2-7
V gene: TRBV14

CDR3 protein: CASTGQGAPSSEKLFF
CDR3 DNA: TGTGCCAGCACCGGACAGGGGGCTCCATCAAGTGAAAAACTGTTTTTT
D gene: TRBD1
clone size: few
J gene: TRBJ1-4
V gene: TRBV7-8

CDR3 protein: CSAREGAGTYYGYTF
CDR3 DNA: TGCAGTGCTAGAGAAGGGGCAGGAACATACTATGGCTACACCTTC
D gene: NA
clone size: few
J gene: TRBJ1-2
V gene: TRBV20-1

CDR3 protein: CASSYPGRSIQYF
CDR3 DNA: TGTGCCAGCAGTTACCCGGGACGGAGTATTCAGTACTTC
D gene: NA
clone size: NA
J gene: TRBJ2-4
V gene: TRBV6-5

CDR3 protein: CASRSGSGGEQFF
CDR3 DNA: TGTGCCAGCCGAAGCGGGAGTGGAGGTGAGCAGTTCTTC
D gene: TRBD2
clone size: NA
J gene: TRBJ2-1
V gene: TRBV5-5

CDR3 protein: CASSRYQGTGDNEQFF
CDR3 DNA: TGTGCCAGCAGCCGCTACCAAGGGACAGGGGACAATGAGCAGTTCTTC
D gene: TRBD1
clone size: once
J gene: TRBJ2-1
V gene: TRBV4-2

CDR3 protein: CASSGGLDPVETQYF
CDR3 DNA: TGTGCCAGCAGCGGGGGACTGGATCCCGTCGAGACCCAGTACTTC
D gene: NA
clone size: NA
J gene: TRBJ2-5
V gene: TRBV7-4

CDR3 protein: CASSLERNYEQYF
CDR3 DNA: TGTGCCAGCAGCTTAGAGCGGAACTACGAGCAGTACTTC
D gene: NA
clone size: many
J gene: TRBJ2-7
V gene: TRBV7-2

CDR3 protein: CASSLATGYSYEQYF
CDR3 DNA: TGTGCCAGCAGCTTAGCTACGGGGTACTCCTACGAGCAGTACTTC
D gene: NA
clone size: many
J gene: TRBJ2-7
V gene: TRBV7-2

CDR3 protein: CASKTGLWSSGANVLTF
CDR3 DNA: TGTGCCAGCAAGACGGGACTTTGGAGCTCTGGGGCCAACGTCCTGACTTTC
D gene: NA
clone size: NA
J gene: TRBJ2-6
V gene: TRBV28

CDR3 protein: CASSINIVGSYEQYF
CDR3 DNA: TGTGCCAGTAGTATCAATATCGTGGGAAGCTACGAGCAGTACTTC
D gene: NA
clone size: few
J gene: TRBJ2-7
V gene: TRBV19

CDR3 protein: CASRPGRSQETQYF
CDR3 DNA: TGTGCCAGCAGGCCCGGGAGATCTCAAGAGACCCAGTACTTC
D gene: NA
clone size: NA
J gene: TRBJ2-5
V gene: TRBV28

CDR3 protein: CASRSETSGHNNEQFF
CDR3 DNA: TGTGCCAGCAGATCCGAGACTAGCGGGCACAACAATGAGCAGTTCTTC
D gene: TRBD2
clone size: many
J gene: TRBJ2-1
V gene: TRBV7-2

CDR3 protein: CASSLALGLVSEQYF
CDR3 DNA: TGTGCCAGCAGCTTAGCGTTGGGACTAGTAAGCGAGCAGTACTTC
D gene: TRBD2
clone size: many
J gene: TRBJ2-7
V gene: TRBV7-6

CDR3 protein: CASSSGAYNQPQHF
CDR3 DNA: TGTGCCAGCAGCTCCGGGGCCTACAATCAGCCCCAGCATTTT
D gene: NA
clone size: many
J gene: TRBJ1-5
V gene: TRBV7-9

CDR3 protein: CSGGGGGTSGSAYNEQFF
CDR3 DNA: TGCAGCGGGGGGGGGGGCGGAACTAGCGGTTCGGCCTACAATGAGCAGTTCTTC
D gene: TRBD2
clone size: NA
J gene: TRBJ2-1
V gene: TRBV29-1

CDR3 protein: CASSTTPGAFF
CDR3 DNA: TGTGCCAGCAGTACTACCCCAGGAGCTTTCTTT
D gene: NA
clone size: many
J gene: TRBJ1-1
V gene: TRBV6-1

CDR3 protein: CASSQRLVDTQYF
CDR3 DNA: TGTGCCAGCAGCCAAAGACTAGTGGATACGCAGTATTTT
D gene: NA
clone size: NA
J gene: TRBJ2-3
V gene: TRBV14